The 19 T cell receptor beta chains reported below all come from one sample, sequenced in a study of a mutant IDH1 vaccine in newly diagnosed glioma. Time point noted: baseline, week 1 (first vaccination visit). Sample treatment: pre-vaccination baseline after standard-of-care therapy. TCRdb keeps only in-frame clones here, not all; method: immunoSEQ multiplex PCR. The sample yields around 89,000 clones, about 80% seen once. The source material was PBMCs, sampled from a glioma patient treated with radiotherapy, temozolomide or both. The receptors were sampled from a woman in her forties or fifties with glioma.

The chain links TRBV4-3 to TRBJ2-7; 8 bases match TRBD2. Losses at the gene ends were 4 bases for V and 0 bases for J; bases not matched to a gene: 11. The length of the CDR3 is 17 residues. Per germline, CDR1 LGHNA and CDR2 YSLEER. The CDR3, as DNA: TGCGCCAGCAGCCCGATGCGGGAGGCAGGTGACTCCTACGAGCAGTACTTC. Protein product: CASSPMREAGDSYEQYF.

The chain combines TRBV4-1 with TRBJ1-1; D is ambiguous. Trimming cost V 0 bases and J 1 base, with 9 bases left between them. CDR1 is MGHRA and CDR2 is YSYEKL in the germline V gene. This CDR3 region has 15 residues. The CDR3 loop is CASSQDWRENTEAFF. Written as DNA, the CDR3 is TGCGCCAGCAGCCAAGATTGGAGGGAGAACACTGAAGCTTTCTTT.

The CDR3 region is CATSRGTGAPYEQYF. As DNA, the CDR3 is TGTGCCACCAGCAGAGGGACAGGGGCCCCCTACGAGCAGTACTTC. The genes are TRBV15 and TRBJ2-7; 9 nucleotides align to TRBD1. CDR1 is LNHNV and CDR2 is YYDKDF in the germline V gene (reference sequence). V shed 1 base and J 2 bases; nucleotides not matched to a gene: 3. The CDR3 runs 15 residues.

The chain combines TRBV11-3 with TRBJ2-3; D is ambiguous. The CDR3 is made up of 12 amino acids. V lost 0 bases, J lost 11 bases, and 9 bases lay in between. The V gene's germline CDR1 is SGHNT and CDR2 YENEEA. CDR3 in amino acids: CASSLDTEGQYF. The CDR3 nucleotides are TGTGCCAGCAGCTTAGATACGGAAGGGCAGTATTTT.

The V gene is TRBV2, the J gene TRBJ2-7, with 7 nucleotides matching TRBD2. With V trimmed by 4 bases and J by 4 bases, 7 bases remained unmatched. This CDR3 contains 14 residues. CDR1 is SNHLY, CDR2 FYNNEI, per germline. This CDR3 is CASSAGGRGYEQYF. DNA for the CDR3: TGTGCCAGCAGTGCCGGGGGGAGAGGATACGAGCAGTACTTC.

This chain connects TRBV18 to TRBJ2-2; 7 bases fit TRBD1. After removal of 1 base from V and 7 bases from J, the junction contained 3 bases not matched to a gene. The CDR3 contains 14 residues. From germline, CDR1 is KGHSH and CDR2 LQKENI. The CDR3 DNA reads as TGTGCCAGCTCACCACGAGGGGGCGACGGGGAGCTGTTTTTT. This codes for CASSPRGGDGELFF.

The CDR3, as DNA: TGTGCCAGCAGCCCATCTGGGGTAAACTATGGCTACACCTTC. This sequence encodes CASSPSGVNYGYTF. The gene calls are TRBV11-2 and TRBJ1-2; D is uncertain. V gave up 5 bases and J gave up 2 bases, with 12 bases separating them. The length of the CDR3 is 14 residues. The germline V gene encodes CDR1 SGHAT and CDR2 FQNNGV.

This chain connects TRBV5-1 to TRBJ2-1, with 16 bases aligning to TRBD2. Germline V lookup: CDR1 SGHRS, CDR2 YFSETQ. With V trimmed by 5 bases and J by 10 bases, 6 bases remained unmatched. There are 15 residues in the CDR3. The CDR3, as DNA: TGCGCCAGCAGGGAGGGACTAGCGGGGGGGCGCGAGCAGTTCTTC. Translation gives CASREGLAGGREQFF.

The gene calls are TRBV19 and TRBJ1-6; D call uncertain. Trimming shortened V by 0 bases and J by 6 bases, and 6 bases separated the two germline ends. This CDR3 region has 14 residues. Germline values: CDR1 LNHDA, CDR2 SQIVND (reference sequence). The CDR3 loop is CASSIDKGNSPLHF. In DNA form, the CDR3 reads TGTGCCAGTAGTATAGATAAGGGTAATTCACCCCTCCACTTT.

The V and J genes are TRBV2 and TRBJ2-7; D may match TRBD1 or TRBD2 (5 bases each). The CDR3 consists of 14 residues. Per germline, CDR1 SNHLY and CDR2 FYNNEI. V dropped 2 bases and J dropped 4 bases, with 12 bases sitting between them. The CDR3 sequence is CASSEREGSYEQYF. The CDR3 DNA follows: TGTGCCAGCAGTGAACGTGAGGGGTCATACGAGCAGTACTTC.

This clone was detected only once. The gene calls are TRBV4-1 and TRBJ1-5; no clear D gene. Trimming shortened V by 4 bases and J by 1 base, and 11 bases separated the two germline ends. The CDR3 extends over 15 amino acids. Germline loops: CDR1 MGHRA, CDR2 YSYEKL. CDR3 amino acids: CASSPFSSSNQPQHF. CDR3 DNA: TGCGCCAGCAGCCCATTCAGCTCGAGCAATCAGCCCCAGCATTTT.

The chain carries TRBV11-2 and TRBJ1-5; the D gene is possibly TRBD1 (6 bases). The CDR3 sequence is 15 residues long. Trimming cost V 1 base and J 6 bases, with 13 bases left between them. Germline-derived CDR1 and CDR2 are SGHAT and FQNNGV. CDR3 amino acids: CASSLAGGGGQPQHF. CDR3 coding DNA: TGTGCCAGCAGCTTAGCTGGCGGGGGCGGTCAGCCCCAGCATTTT. Filled out from reference TRBV11-2 and TRBJ1-5, the complete variable domain reads EAGVAQSPRYKIIEKRQSVAFWCNPISGHATLYWYQQILGQGPKLLIQFQNNGVVDDSQLPKDRFSAERLKGVDSTLKIQPAKLEDSAVYLCASSLAGGGGQPQHFGDGTRLSIL.

The chain carries TRBV4-2 and TRBJ1-4; D perhaps matches TRBD1 (5 bases). Looked up from germline, CDR1 is LGHNA and CDR2 is YNFKEQ. Trimming left V 6 bases short and J 7 bases short, with 15 bases between. The CDR3 totals 14 residues. CDR3 nucleotide sequence: TGTGCCAGCAGTCCCGGGCAGGGTGGTGAAAAACTGTTTTTT. Amino acid sequence: CASSPGQGGEKLFF.

CDR3 sequence (DNA): TGCGCCAGCAGCCTACTCCCGAGCTCCTACGAGCAGTACTTC. The encoded protein is CASSLLPSSYEQYF. This chain uses TRBV5-1 with TRBJ2-7; D is unclear. This CDR3 region has 14 residues. Germline CDR1 reads SGHRS; CDR2 reads YFSETQ. Trimming left V 4 bases short and J 0 bases short, with 11 bases between.

This chain uses TRBV6-5 with TRBJ1-6; the D gene is possibly TRBD1 (5 bases). CDR1 is MNHEY, CDR2 SVGAGI, per germline. CDR3 size: 14 residues. With 6 bases removed from V and 8 bases from J, the gap between germline ends came to 14 bases. The CDR3 region is CASRPTGYYSPLHF. CDR3 in DNA: TGTGCCAGCAGGCCCACAGGCTACTATTCACCCCTCCACTTT.

V is TRBV18 and J is TRBJ1-5; D may be TRBD1 (5 bases). The CDR3 sequence is 18 residues long. The germline V gene encodes CDR1 KGHSH and CDR2 LQKENI. V gave up 5 bases and J gave up 1 base, with 21 bases separating them. The CDR3 region has the DNA TGTGCCAGCTCATCAAGAGCTACCGGGACGGTAAGCAATCAGCCCCAGCATTTT. It translates to CASSSRATGTVSNQPQHF.

The chain carries TRBV2 and TRBJ2-2, with D tentatively TRBD2 (6 bases). The CDR3 has 14 residues. The germline V gene has CDR1 SNHLY and CDR2 FYNNEI. V shed 6 bases and J shed 5 bases, with 13 bases lying between them. For the CDR3, the DNA is TGTGCCAGCAGCGGGAGCGGTGGGACCGGGGAGCTGTTTTTT. Its translation: CASSGSGGTGELFF.

The V call is TRBV5-4, the J call TRBJ2-7; TRBD2 aligns across 7 bases. CDR1 and CDR2 (germline): SGHNT, YYREEE (reference sequence). The CDR3 extends over 14 amino acids. V was pared by 4 bases and J by 3 bases, with 7 bases of the junction left unmatched. The CDR3 nucleotides read TGTGCCAGCAGCGGGAGCGGGGCACTCTACGAGCAGTACTTC. This sequence encodes CASSGSGALYEQYF.

The chain has TRBV6-6 and TRBJ1-5, with TRBD1 matching 9 bases. Per germline, CDR1 MNHNY and CDR2 SVGAGI (reference sequence). The V and J ends lost 5 bases and 1 base, in that order; junction bases with no gene match: 6. The CDR3 has 16 residues. The DNA for the CDR3 is TGTGCCAGCAGTCCCCGACAGGGGGGAAGCAATCAGCCCCAGCATTTT. Its translation: CASSPRQGGSNQPQHF.